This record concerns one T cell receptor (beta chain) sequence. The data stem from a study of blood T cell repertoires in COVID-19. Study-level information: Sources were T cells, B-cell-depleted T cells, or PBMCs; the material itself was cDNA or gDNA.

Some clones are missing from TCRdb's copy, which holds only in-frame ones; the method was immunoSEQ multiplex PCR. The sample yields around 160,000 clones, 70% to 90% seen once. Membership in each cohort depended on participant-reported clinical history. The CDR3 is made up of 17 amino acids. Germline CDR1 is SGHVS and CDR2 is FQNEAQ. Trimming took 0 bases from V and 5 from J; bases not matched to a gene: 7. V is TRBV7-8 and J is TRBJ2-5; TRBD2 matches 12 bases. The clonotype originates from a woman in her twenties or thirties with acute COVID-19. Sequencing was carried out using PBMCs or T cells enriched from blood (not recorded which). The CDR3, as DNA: TGTGCCAGCAGCTTAGCGCTAGCGGGAGGGCCGACTGAGACCCAGTACTTC. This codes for CASSLALAGGPTETQYF.